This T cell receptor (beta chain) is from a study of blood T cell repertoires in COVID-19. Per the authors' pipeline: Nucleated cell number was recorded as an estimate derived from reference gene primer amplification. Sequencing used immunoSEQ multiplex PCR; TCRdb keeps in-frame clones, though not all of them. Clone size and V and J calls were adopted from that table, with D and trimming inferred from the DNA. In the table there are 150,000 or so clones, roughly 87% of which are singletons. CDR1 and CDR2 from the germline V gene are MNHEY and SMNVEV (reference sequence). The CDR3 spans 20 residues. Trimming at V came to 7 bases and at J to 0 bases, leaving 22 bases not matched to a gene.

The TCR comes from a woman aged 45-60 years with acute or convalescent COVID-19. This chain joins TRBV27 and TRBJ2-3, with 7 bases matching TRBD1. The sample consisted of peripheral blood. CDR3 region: CASTLALQGKDRLSTDTQYF. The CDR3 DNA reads TGTGCCAGCACATTGGCACTACAGGGGAAGGATCGGCTTAGCACAGATACGCAGTATTTT.